What follows are 17 T cell receptor beta chains derived from one specimen sequenced in a study of T cell changes during pregnancy in multiple sclerosis. Method: immunoSEQ multiplex PCR; TCRdb's copy keeps in-frame clones and lacks some. The table records 55,000 to 80,000 clones, approximately 93% of them present only once. The sequences come from CD8+ T cells from peripheral blood mononuclear cells, collected in the second trimester of pregnancy. Receptor source: a female donor with multiple sclerosis, enrolled in a pregnancy study.

The V gene is TRBV29-1, the J gene TRBJ2-7, with 9 bases fitting TRBD1. Trimming cost V 1 base and J 3 bases; bases outside gene matches: 4. The CDR3 runs to 14 residues. Per the germline V gene, CDR1 is SQVTM and CDR2 is ANQGSEA. The CDR3 DNA sequence: TGCAGCGTTGAAGTAGAGGGACAGGGCTACGAGCAGTACTTC. Translating gives CSVEVEGQGYEQYF.

In this sample, this clone turned up once. This chain's CDR3 is CASKGLTYGYTF. CDR3 nucleotides: TGTGCCAGCAAGGGACTGACCTATGGCTACACCTTC. V and J are TRBV28 and TRBJ1-2; TRBD1 might be the D (5 bases). Germline CDR1 reads MDHEN; CDR2 reads SYDVKM. The CDR3 covers 12 residues. V was pared by 7 bases and J by 4 bases, with 10 bases between.

The J gene is TRBJ2-7, the V gene TRBV27, with TRBD2 matching over 7 bases. Germline V lookup: CDR1 MNHEY, CDR2 SMNVEV (reference sequence). The J segment lost 2 bases and the V segment lost 0 bases, leaving 1 base of the junction unmatched. The length of the CDR3 is 14 residues. In DNA form, the CDR3 reads TGTGCCAGCAGTTTATCTGGGACTACCTACGAGCAGTACTTC. Translation: CASSLSGTTYEQYF.

The rearrangement joins TRBV5-1 to TRBJ2-7, with 7 bases lining up with TRBD1. Germline V gives CDR1 SGHRS, CDR2 YFSETQ. With V trimmed by 1 base and J by 2 bases, 9 bases remained unmatched. The CDR3 loop spans 16 amino acids. CDR3 bases: TGCGCCAGCAGCTTGAAGGGACAGCGAAGTCCCTACGAGCAGTACTTC. Amino acid sequence: CASSLKGQRSPYEQYF.

The chain employs TRBV6-5 and TRBJ2-3; D might be TRBD2 (6 bases). Per the germline V gene, CDR1 is MNHEY and CDR2 is SVGAGI. Trimming took off 3 bases at V and 5 bases at J, with 12 bases between the two ends. The CDR3 covers 14 residues. For the CDR3, the DNA is TGTGCCAGCAGTTATGCGGGGATTGGAGATACGCAGTATTTT. Translated, it gives CASSYAGIGDTQYF.

The V call is TRBV4-2, the J call TRBJ2-7; 15 bases agree with TRBD2. The germline CDR1 and CDR2 sequences are LGHNA and YNFKEQ. CDR3 length equals 16 residues. J gave up 6 bases and V 4 bases, and 7 bases lay outside the gene matches. The CDR3 coding sequence is TGTGCCAGCAGCCCGGGACTAGCGGGAGGTTCTCGCGAGCAGTACTTC. This encodes CASSPGLAGGSREQYF.

V is TRBV4-1 and J is TRBJ2-7, with TRBD1 matching 8 bases. V was clipped by 0 bases and J by 4 bases; unmatched bases: 5. The CDR3 runs to 15 residues. Germline CDR1 reads MGHRA; CDR2 reads YSYEKL. The CDR3 here is CASSQERTGRYEQYF. Here the CDR3 DNA reads TGCGCCAGCAGCCAAGAACGGACAGGGAGGTACGAGCAGTACTTC.

This chain connects TRBV27 to TRBJ1-4; tentatively, D is TRBD1 (6 bases). This CDR3 region has 14 residues. The ends were cut back, 8 bases at V and 0 bases at J, with 10 bases in the middle. CDR1 and CDR2 (germline): MNHEY, SMNVEV (reference sequence). This CDR3 reads CASRTAPTNEKLFF. The CDR3 bases are TGTGCCAGCCGGACAGCTCCAACTAATGAAAAACTGTTTTTT.

The CDR3 sequence is CASSSLAGGPHEQYF. The CDR3 coding sequence is TGTGCCAGCAGCTCGTTAGCGGGAGGGCCCCACGAGCAGTACTTC. The chain uses TRBV5-4 and TRBJ2-7; 11 nucleotides agree with TRBD2. The germline CDR1 and CDR2 sequences are SGHNT and YYREEE (reference sequence). The CDR3 runs to 15 residues. Losses at the gene ends were 3 bases for V and 5 bases for J; bases not matched to a gene: 7.

The chain combines TRBV27 with TRBJ2-7, with D perhaps matching TRBD2 (6 bases). Germline values: CDR1 MNHEY, CDR2 SMNVEV (reference sequence). V was pared by 3 bases and J by 3 bases, with 9 bases between. There are 13 residues in the CDR3. The CDR3: CASSFGRDYEQYF. As DNA, the CDR3 is TGTGCCAGCAGTTTCGGGAGAGACTACGAGCAGTACTTC.

The chain links TRBV9 to TRBJ2-2; 11 bases are a match to TRBD2. Germline V gene data show CDR1 as SGDLS and CDR2 as YYNGEE. The CDR3 extends over 14 amino acids. V shed 3 bases and J 6 bases; nucleotides not matched to a gene: 1. This chain's CDR3 is CASSGSGRAGELFF. The CDR3 region has the DNA TGTGCCAGCAGCGGTAGCGGGAGGGCCGGGGAGCTGTTTTTT.

This clone came up once. V usage is TRBV6-5 and J usage is TRBJ1-1, with TRBD1 as a possible D gene (5 bases). Germline lookup yields CDR1 MNHEY and CDR2 SVGAGI. With 5 bases removed from V and 8 bases from J, the gap between germline ends came to 12 bases. The CDR3 is 12 residues long. CDR3 loop: CASSHGGWEAFF. The CDR3 nucleotides read TGTGCCAGCAGTCACGGGGGGTGGGAAGCTTTCTTT.

This clone has only one observation. This CDR3 is also generated by other DNA sequences in the sample. The chain has TRBV27 and TRBJ2-7, with TRBD1 matching over 9 bases. This CDR3 is 15 amino acids long. With 0 bases clipped from V and 1 base from J, the junction kept 1 base outside the gene matches. Germline CDR1 MNHEY, CDR2 SMNVEV (reference sequence). CDR3 nucleotide sequence: TGTGCCAGCAGTTTATCCGGGACAGGGTCCTACGAGCAGTACTTC. It specifies CASSLSGTGSYEQYF.

This chain links TRBV9 with TRBJ2-7; 10 positions match TRBD2. Trimming cost V 4 bases and J 4 bases; bases outside gene matches: 8. CDR3 size: 15 residues. Germline-derived CDR1 and CDR2 are SGDLS and YYNGEE. This CDR3 reads CASSFQAGGGYEQYF. CDR3 DNA sequence: TGTGCCAGCAGCTTCCAAGCGGGAGGGGGTTACGAGCAGTACTTC.

The chain uses TRBV11-2 and TRBJ2-7, with D perhaps matching TRBD2 (7 bases). This CDR3 has 13 residues. Trimming pared 5 bases from V and 1 base from J, leaving 9 bases between. Per the germline V gene, CDR1 is SGHAT and CDR2 is FQNNGV. The CDR3 DNA reads TGTGCCAGCAGCGCGGGGGCGTCCTACGAGCAGTACTTC. Translated: CASSAGASYEQYF. Full variable domain (outside the CDR3, taken from reference TRBV11-2 and TRBJ2-7): EAGVAQSPRYKIIEKRQSVAFWCNPISGHATLYWYQQILGQGPKLLIQFQNNGVVDDSQLPKDRFSAERLKGVDSTLKIQPAKLEDSAVYLCASSAGASYEQYFGPGTRLTVT.

This clone is a singleton in its sample. The chain employs TRBV27 and TRBJ2-1, with 7 bases lining up with TRBD2. The CDR3 loop spans 16 amino acids. V lost 0 bases to trimming and J lost 2 bases; unmatched junction nucleotides: 4. Germline loops: CDR1 MNHEY, CDR2 SMNVEV (reference sequence). CDR3 sequence: CASSLSPSGAYNEQFF. The DNA of the CDR3 is TGTGCCAGCAGTTTATCTCCTAGCGGTGCCTACAATGAGCAGTTCTTC.

This chain joins TRBV2 and TRBJ2-1; possibly TRBD1 for D (5 bases). The V gene lost 9 bases and the J gene lost 0 bases, with 9 bases spanning the gap. CDR1 and CDR2 (germline): SNHLY, FYNNEI. The CDR3 is 13 amino acids. In DNA, the CDR3 is TGTGCCAGTGGGGCAGGCTCCTACAATGAGCAGTTCTTC. Amino acids: CASGAGSYNEQFF.